The next 20 T cell receptor beta chains were all read from a single sample in a study of blood T cell repertoires in COVID-19 (TCRdb year 2020). The receptor library was made with the immunoSEQ multiplex PCR assay. Imported from immuneACCESS, the table was reduced by TCRdb to in-frame sequences with V and J called. These copies leave out some clones; in studies compared against another copy, an unresolved V gene accounts for under half, and the cause of the remainder is not known. The sample has a few hundred thousand clones on record, around 87% of them singletons. The ten largest clones represent 1% of the sample. Sample: PBMCs or T cells enriched from blood (not recorded which). Every receptor here comes from a young man who had recovered from COVID-19.

This chain links TRBV7-9 with TRBJ1-5, with TRBD1 identical over 8 bases. Germline V gives CDR1 SEHNR, CDR2 FQNEAQ (reference sequence). V gave up 5 bases and J gave up 0 bases; unmatched junction bases: 3. The CDR3 has 15 amino acids. DNA for the CDR3: TGTGCCAGCAGCCTGGGACAGGTTAGCAATCAGCCCCAGCATTTT. It translates to CASSLGQVSNQPQHF.

The chain has TRBV6-5 and TRBJ1-5; 7 bases map to TRBD1. This CDR3 region has 14 residues. Germline lookup yields CDR1 MNHEY and CDR2 SVGAGI. V shed 6 bases and J 2 bases; nucleotides not matched to a gene: 4. CDR3 in amino acids: CASSLGTGNQPQHF. The DNA of the CDR3 is TGTGCCAGCAGCCTCGGGACAGGCAATCAGCCCCAGCATTTT.

This clone was found a few times. In nucleotides, the CDR3 is TGTGCCAGCAGCCCTACAGCTCCAACTAATGAAAAACTGTTTTTT. This codes for CASSPTAPTNEKLFF. The chain employs TRBV28 and TRBJ1-4; no definite D call. The CDR3 has 15 residues. Trimming cost V 6 bases and J 0 bases, with 11 bases left between them. Per germline, CDR1 MDHEN and CDR2 SYDVKM.

This chain connects TRBV2 to TRBJ2-7, with a possible D match to TRBD1 (6 bases). The germline CDR1 and CDR2 sequences are SNHLY and FYNNEI. The CDR3 covers 17 residues. The V end lost 8 bases, the J end lost 0 bases, and 23 bases lay between the germline ends. The CDR3 sequence is CASLTLPRQDVSYEQYF. The CDR3, as DNA: TGTGCCAGCCTTACATTACCCAGACAGGACGTCTCCTACGAGCAGTACTTC.

V and J are TRBV27 and TRBJ2-1; 9 bases fit TRBD2. Germline lookup yields CDR1 MNHEY and CDR2 SMNVEV (reference sequence). J was trimmed by 10 bases and V by 8 bases; bases with no gene match: 18. There are 16 residues in the CDR3. The CDR3 DNA reads TGTGCCAGCCGTACCCGCGGGAGGGCTATTCTGATAGAGCAGTTCTTC. This gives the protein CASRTRGRAILIEQFF.

This rearrangement joins TRBV5-4 to TRBJ1-3; D is perhaps TRBD1 (5 bases). This CDR3 is built from 14 residues. V lost 2 bases and J lost 2, with 8 bases in between. CDR1 is SGHNT and CDR2 is YYREEE in the germline V gene (reference sequence). The CDR3 here is CASSFSGAGNTIYF. The CDR3 DNA reads as TGTGCCAGCAGCTTTTCGGGGGCTGGAAACACCATATATTTT. Full variable domain (rest looked up from reference TRBV5-4 and TRBJ1-3): ETGVTQSPTHLIKTRGQQVTLRCSSQSGHNTVSWYQQALGQGPQFIFQYYREEENGRGNFPPRFSGLQFPNYSSELNVNALELDDSALYLCASSFSGAGNTIYFGEGSWLTVV.

The chain carries TRBV7-9 and TRBJ2-1; TRBD2 matches 9 bases. Germline assignment: CDR1 SEHNR and CDR2 FQNEAQ (reference sequence). The V and J ends lost 7 bases and 0 bases, in that order; junction bases with no gene match: 13. The length of the CDR3 is 18 residues. Written as DNA, the CDR3 is TGTGCCAGCACCCCCGCGGGGGGGCGGGTGAGCTCCTACAATGAGCAGTTCTTC. Translation: CASTPAGGRVSSYNEQFF.

V is TRBV7-9 and J is TRBJ1-5; 9 bases agree with TRBD1. Germline CDR1 and CDR2: SEHNR and FQNEAQ (reference sequence). The CDR3 totals 15 residues. V was clipped by 5 bases and J by 7 bases; unmatched bases: 9. The CDR3 is CASSPPGDRAQPQHF. The CDR3 bases are TGTGCCAGCAGCCCACCCGGGGACAGGGCACAGCCCCAGCATTTT.

The chain links TRBV4-1 to TRBJ1-1; the D is unclear. Germline V CDR1 and CDR2: MGHRA, YSYEKL. Trimming took off 0 bases at V and 0 bases at J, with 11 bases between the two ends. The CDR3 is 16 amino acids. CDR3 in amino acids: CASSQESARLNTEAFF. CDR3 bases: TGCGCCAGCAGCCAAGAGTCAGCGAGACTGAACACTGAAGCTTTCTTT.

V gene TRBV5-8 combines with J gene TRBJ1-3, with 7 bases that match TRBD1. V was pared by 2 bases and J by 0 bases, with 5 bases of the junction left unmatched. The CDR3 loop spans 16 amino acids. Germline values: CDR1 SGHTS, CDR2 YDEGEE. DNA for the CDR3: TGTGCCAGCAGCTTTAACAGGGGTTACTCTGGAAACACCATATATTTT. This codes for CASSFNRGYSGNTIYF.

V gene TRBV6-2 or TRBV6-3 combines with J gene TRBJ2-3, with 7 nucleotides matching TRBD2. This CDR3 contains 16 residues. CDR1 MNHEY and CDR2 SVGEGT come from the germline V gene. Losses at the gene ends were 0 bases for V and 1 base for J; bases not matched to a gene: 4. CDR3 sequence: CASSYSSLAGTDTQYF. CDR3 nucleotide sequence: TGTGCCAGCAGTTACTCGAGCCTAGCGGGCACAGATACGCAGTATTTT.

The rearrangement uses TRBV3-1 (or the pseudogene TRBV3-2) and TRBJ2-2, with TRBD2 identical over 7 bases. Germline V gene sequence: CDR1 LGHDT, CDR2 YNNKEL (reference sequence). V shed 4 bases and J 2 bases; nucleotides not matched to a gene: 10. The CDR3 totals 17 residues. The CDR3 bases are TGTGCCAGCAGCCCTGAACCCGGGACTACAAACACCGGGGAGCTGTTTTTT. Encoded protein: CASSPEPGTTNTGELFF.

The chain uses TRBV28 and TRBJ1-5; no clear D. Trimming cost V 7 bases and J 7 bases, with 20 bases left between them. The CDR3 extends over 15 amino acids. CDR1 MDHEN and CDR2 SYDVKM come from the germline V gene. This CDR3 reads CASISREPWRQPQHF. The CDR3 bases are TGTGCCAGCATTTCAAGGGAGCCCTGGAGGCAGCCCCAGCATTTT.

The chain carries TRBV9 and TRBJ2-2; a possible D gene is TRBD1 (5 bases). The CDR3 runs 15 residues. Germline CDR1 and CDR2: SGDLS and YYNGEE. Trimming removed 3 bases from V and 2 bases from J, with 11 bases in between. The CDR3 region is CASSETARNTGELFF. CDR3 DNA: TGTGCCAGCAGCGAGACAGCGCGAAACACCGGGGAGCTGTTTTTT.

V gene TRBV19 combines with J gene TRBJ1-1; 10 nucleotides agree with TRBD1. J was trimmed by 5 bases and V by 9 bases; bases with no gene match: 6. The CDR3 totals 13 residues. Germline V gives CDR1 LNHDA, CDR2 SQIVND (reference sequence). The CDR3, as DNA: TGTGCCAGCCTCCGGACAGGGGGGACTGAAGCTTTCTTT. It specifies CASLRTGGTEAFF. Full variable domain (rest looked up from reference TRBV19 and TRBJ1-1): DGGITQSPKYLFRKEGQNVTLSCEQNLNHDAMYWYRQDPGQGLRLIYYSQIVNDFQKGDIAEGYSVSREKKESFPLTVTSAQKNPTAFYLCASLRTGGTEAFFGQGTRLTVV.

This clone was recorded once. CDR3 sequence reads: CASSQDSGGGNEQFF. DNA of the CDR3: TGCGCCAGCAGCCAAGACAGCGGGGGAGGCAATGAGCAGTTCTTC. The chain links TRBV4-1 to TRBJ2-1, with 8 bases matching TRBD2. V was clipped by 0 bases and J by 6 bases; unmatched bases: 4. CDR3 length: 15 residues. Germline CDR1 is MGHRA and CDR2 is YSYEKL.

CDR3 protein: CASSPQTRQGSTDTQYF. In nucleotides, the CDR3 is TGTGCCAGCAGCCCCCAGACTAGGCAGGGAAGCACAGATACGCAGTATTTT. The V gene is TRBV13, the J gene TRBJ2-3; D possibly corresponds to TRBD2 (6 bases). With 5 bases removed from V and 0 bases from J, the gap between germline ends came to 18 bases. The V gene's germline CDR1 is PRHDT and CDR2 FYEKMQ (reference sequence). The CDR3 spans 17 residues.

This chain connects TRBV3-1 (or the pseudogene TRBV3-2) to TRBJ2-7, with 12 bases that match TRBD2. The V segment lost 0 bases and the J segment 4 bases; nucleotides outside the gene matches: 1. The CDR3 has 15 amino acids. The germline CDR1 and CDR2 sequences are LGHDT and YNNKEL (reference sequence). The CDR3 here is CASSQDTSGRYEQYF. The CDR3 DNA is TGTGCCAGCAGCCAAGATACTAGCGGGAGGTACGAGCAGTACTTC.

V is TRBV4-2 and J is TRBJ1-2; tentative D call: TRBD1 (5 bases). Trimming removed 0 bases from V and 4 bases from J, with 21 bases in between. Germline CDR1 is LGHNA and CDR2 is YNFKEQ. The length of the CDR3 is 18 residues. CDR3: CASSQEALPGVKGYGYTF. The CDR3 DNA reads TGTGCCAGCAGCCAAGAAGCCTTACCGGGGGTAAAAGGCTATGGCTACACCTTC.

CDR3 loop: CASSLASAGLYITDTQYF. The CDR3 DNA sequence: TGTGCCAGCAGCTTAGCATCGGCGGGACTCTATATCACAGATACGCAGTATTTT. The rearrangement uses TRBV7-9 and TRBJ2-3; a weak D match, TRBD2 (6 bases). The CDR3 has 18 residues. Per germline, CDR1 SEHNR and CDR2 FQNEAQ (reference sequence). V lost 0 bases, J lost 2 bases, and 18 bases lay in between. Full variable domain (rest looked up from reference TRBV7-9 and TRBJ2-3): DTGVSQNPRHKITKRGQNVTFRCDPISEHNRLYWYRQTLGQGPEFLTYFQNEAQLEKSRLLSDRFSAERPKGSFSTLEIQRTEQGDSAMYLCASSLASAGLYITDTQYFGPGTRLTVL.